This is a list of T cell receptor beta chains from one sample in a study of technical replicates of blood from a few donors. Sequencing was performed with immunoSEQ multiplex PCR; in TCRdb, only in-frame clones are kept and a portion is missing. In the table there are around 80,000 clones, roughly 93% of which are singletons. The sequenced sample consisted of T cells isolated from PBMCs. The receptors shown here come from a human donor in good health. Both conserved end residues are part of each CDR3. D genes are given only for firm matches. Only part of the rows carry a size: once, few, many, or a class if the clone is expanded.

j_call: TRBJ2-7
v_call: TRBV19
clone_size: .
d_call: .
cdr3_aa: CASNKDSRRSYEQYF
cdr3_nt: TGTGCCAGTAATAAGGACAGCCGGAGGTCCTACGAGCAGTACTTC

j_call: TRBJ1-1
v_call: TRBV6-5
clone_size: once
d_call: TRBD1
cdr3_aa: CASSYSAGGGTEAFF
cdr3_nt: TGTGCCAGCAGTTACTCGGCAGGGGGTGGAACTGAAGCTTTCTTT

j_call: TRBJ1-5
v_call: TRBV5-8
clone_size: .
d_call: TRBD1
cdr3_aa: CASTVTGGHQPQHF
cdr3_nt: TGTGCCAGCACCGTGACAGGGGGCCACCAGCCCCAGCATTTT

j_call: TRBJ1-2
v_call: TRBV25-1
clone_size: once
d_call: .
cdr3_aa: CASSGARVGYTF
cdr3_nt: TGTGCCAGCAGTGGAGCCAGGGTTGGCTACACCTTC

j_call: TRBJ2-3
v_call: TRBV28
clone_size: .
d_call: .
cdr3_aa: CASTQTPLAVLTDTQYF
cdr3_nt: TGTGCCAGCACCCAAACCCCCCTAGCAGTTCTCACAGATACGCAGTATTTT

j_call: TRBJ1-2
v_call: TRBV4-1
clone_size: once
d_call: .
cdr3_aa: CASSPPDTYYGYTF
cdr3_nt: TGCGCCAGCAGCCCACCCGACACCTACTATGGCTACACCTTC

j_call: TRBJ2-5
v_call: TRBV29-1
clone_size: .
d_call: .
cdr3_aa: CSVEGRGTGQETQYF
cdr3_nt: TGCAGCGTTGAAGGACGGGGGACTGGCCAAGAGACCCAGTACTTC

j_call: TRBJ2-7
v_call: TRBV9
clone_size: .
d_call: .
cdr3_aa: CASSDGYYLYEQYF
cdr3_nt: TGTGCCAGCAGCGACGGATACTATCTCTACGAGCAGTACTTC

j_call: TRBJ1-4
v_call: TRBV29-1
clone_size: .
d_call: .
cdr3_aa: CSVGQGGEKLFF
cdr3_nt: TGCAGCGTTGGGCAGGGTGGGGAAAAACTGTTTTTT

j_call: TRBJ2-7
v_call: TRBV28
clone_size: .
d_call: TRBD1
cdr3_aa: CASTETGGFYEQYF
cdr3_nt: TGTGCCAGCACCGAGACAGGGGGGTTTTACGAGCAGTACTTC

j_call: TRBJ2-3
v_call: TRBV6-1
clone_size: .
d_call: .
cdr3_aa: CASSDDWGADTQYF
cdr3_nt: TGTGCCAGCAGTGACGATTGGGGGGCAGATACGCAGTATTTT

j_call: TRBJ2-5
v_call: TRBV6-1
clone_size: .
d_call: .
cdr3_aa: CASSEYGGNYRQTGEETQYF
cdr3_nt: TGTGCCAGCAGTGAATACGGGGGGAACTATCGGCAGACAGGGGAAGAGACCCAGTACTTC

j_call: TRBJ2-7
v_call: TRBV2
clone_size: .
d_call: .
cdr3_aa: CASSEGTPSVHEQYF
cdr3_nt: TGTGCCAGCAGTGAAGGGACTCCCTCGGTCCACGAGCAGTACTTC

j_call: TRBJ2-3
v_call: TRBV4-3
clone_size: .
d_call: TRBD2
cdr3_aa: CASSQDYLLAGVPDTQYF
cdr3_nt: TGCGCCAGCAGCCAAGATTATTTACTAGCGGGAGTCCCAGATACGCAGTATTTT

j_call: TRBJ2-3
v_call: TRBV29-1
clone_size: .
d_call: .
cdr3_aa: CSVGGQYTQYF
cdr3_nt: TGCAGCGTTGGTGGACAATATACGCAGTATTTT

j_call: TRBJ2-7
v_call: TRBV10-3
clone_size: .
d_call: TRBD2
cdr3_aa: CAISEGTSSYEQYF
cdr3_nt: TGTGCCATCAGTGAGGGGACTAGCTCCTACGAGCAGTACTTC

j_call: TRBJ1-1
v_call: TRBV7-2
clone_size: .
d_call: .
cdr3_aa: CASSLGQLGEAFF
cdr3_nt: TGTGCCAGCAGCTTAGGACAGCTTGGTGAAGCTTTCTTT

j_call: TRBJ2-5
v_call: TRBV7-9
clone_size: once
d_call: TRBD1
cdr3_aa: CAGTGTGVETQYF
cdr3_nt: TGTGCCGGAACCGGGACAGGGGTGGAGACCCAGTACTTC

j_call: TRBJ2-4
v_call: TRBV5-1
clone_size: .
d_call: TRBD1
cdr3_aa: CASSWRQGLTKNIQYF
cdr3_nt: TGCGCCAGCAGCTGGAGACAGGGTTTGACCAAAAACATTCAGTACTTC